The present T cell receptor beta chain was sequenced within a study of technical replicates of blood from several donors. The CDR3 length is 16 residues. V lost 1 base, J lost 3 bases, and 4 bases stayed unmatched. Per germline, CDR1 MGHRA and CDR2 YSYEKL. Sequenced by immunoSEQ multiplex PCR; TCRdb stores in-frame clones only, minus some. The table has tens of thousands of clones, about 94% seen once. The genes are TRBV4-1 and TRBJ2-5, with 11 bases lining up with TRBD2. The clonotype originates from a human donor in good health. Material for sequencing was T cells isolated from PBMCs. This CDR3 is CASSQAFSGREETQYF. Written as DNA, the CDR3 is TGCGCCAGCAGCCAAGCCTTTAGCGGGAGGGAAGAGACCCAGTACTTC.